Each of the 26 T cell receptor beta chains below was sequenced from the same sample in a study of blood T cell repertoires in COVID-19. Some clones are missing from TCRdb's copy, which holds only in-frame ones; the method was immunoSEQ multiplex PCR. Among hundreds of thousands of clones listed, 85% to 90% were seen once. Material for sequencing was peripheral blood. These receptors were taken from a woman under 30 with acute or convalescent COVID-19.

This rearrangement joins TRBV28 to TRBJ1-2, with D perhaps matching TRBD1 (5 bases). V dropped 8 bases and J dropped 1 base, with 11 bases sitting between them. Germline CDR1 and CDR2: MDHEN and SYDVKM. This CDR3 spans 13 amino acids. This chain's CDR3 is CASFGGDNYGYTF. CDR3 nucleotide sequence: TGTGCCAGCTTTGGGGGGGATAACTATGGCTACACCTTC.

The rearrangement links TRBV3-1 (or the pseudogene TRBV3-2) to TRBJ1-2; 7 nucleotides agree with TRBD1. The CDR3 sequence is 12 residues long. Unmatched junction bases numbered 3, after V lost 4 bases and J lost 7 bases. Germline CDR1 and CDR2: LGHDT and YNNKEL (reference sequence). The CDR3: CASSPTGFGYTF. Written as DNA, the CDR3 is TGTGCCAGCAGCCCGACAGGGTTTGGCTACACCTTC.

V gene TRBV3-1 (or the pseudogene TRBV3-2) combines with J gene TRBJ1-2, with D uncertain. V lost 0 bases, J lost 4 bases, and 9 bases lay in between. This CDR3 region has 14 residues. Germline V CDR1 and CDR2: LGHDT, YNNKEL (reference sequence). The CDR3, as DNA: TGTGCCAGCAGCCAAGATGGGCAGACCTATGGCTACACCTTC. Protein sequence: CASSQDGQTYGYTF.

Regarding this clone: Other DNA sequences in the sample encode the same CDR3. The V gene is TRBV6-5, the J gene TRBJ1-1; D unclear. The V end lost 5 bases, the J end lost 1 base, and 8 bases lay between the germline ends. Per germline, CDR1 MNHEY and CDR2 SVGAGI. This CDR3 has 13 residues. In DNA, the CDR3 is TGTGCCAGCAGTCTAAGCGGGAACACTGAAGCTTTCTTT. This gives the protein CASSLSGNTEAFF.

This chain joins TRBV14 and TRBJ1-1; D remains unclear. This CDR3 is 15 amino acids long. Germline V gene data show CDR1 as SGHDN and CDR2 as FVKESK. V was trimmed by 4 bases and J by 0 bases, leaving 12 bases between them. The CDR3 DNA follows: TGTGCCAGCAGCCCCAGGTGGGCGATGAACACTGAAGCTTTCTTT. This translates into CASSPRWAMNTEAFF.

This clone was observed once. DNA of the CDR3: TGTGCCATCAGTGAGTCCTCTTGGGATAGCGGGGTAGAGACCCAGTACTTC. As protein: CAISESSWDSGVETQYF. The gene calls are TRBV10-3 and TRBJ2-5, with 8 positions matching TRBD2. The V segment lost 0 bases and the J segment 4 bases; nucleotides outside the gene matches: 10. This CDR3 is 17 amino acids long. CDR1 is ENHRY and CDR2 is SYGVKD in the germline V gene.

V gene TRBV28 combines with J gene TRBJ2-7, with D possibly matching TRBD1 (6 bases). The V gene lost 6 bases and the J gene lost 2 bases, with 14 bases spanning the gap. From germline, CDR1 is MDHEN and CDR2 SYDVKM. The CDR3 runs 14 residues. DNA for the CDR3: TGTGCCAGCAGCCTCATAGGACAGACCTACGAGCAGTACTTC. Its translation is CASSLIGQTYEQYF.

V is TRBV30 and J is TRBJ1-2; D is unresolved. CDR1 is GTSNPN and CDR2 is SVGIG in the germline V gene (reference sequence). The V and J ends lost 3 bases and 4 bases respectively, with 21 bases between them. This CDR3 contains 16 residues. CDR3 residues: CAWSLPQALARYGYTF. The CDR3 bases are TGTGCCTGGAGCCTTCCTCAGGCGCTGGCTCGCTATGGCTACACCTTC.

The chain employs TRBV2 and TRBJ1-3; unclear D gene. Germline V gene data show CDR1 as SNHLY and CDR2 as FYNNEI. Trimming took 2 bases from V and 2 from J, leaving 4 bases between them. The CDR3 covers 13 residues. The CDR3 DNA reads as TGTGCCAGCAGTGAATCAGCTGGAAACACCATATATTTT. The encoded protein is CASSESAGNTIYF.

The chain couples TRBV30 to TRBJ2-7, with a tentative D call TRBD1 (5 bases). The V gene lost 2 bases and the J gene lost 0 bases, with 8 bases spanning the gap. Germline lookup yields CDR1 GTSNPN and CDR2 SVGIG (reference sequence). The CDR3 covers 13 residues. CDR3 region: CAWSMDISYEQYF. The CDR3 nucleotides are TGTGCCTGGAGTATGGACATCTCCTACGAGCAGTACTTC.

The genes are TRBV9 and TRBJ1-5; D is undetermined. The V gene lost 3 bases and the J gene lost 5 bases, with 9 bases spanning the gap. Germline CDR1 is SGDLS and CDR2 is YYNGEE. This CDR3 is 13 amino acids long. The CDR3 region is CASSGRLDQPQHF. The CDR3 bases are TGTGCCAGCAGCGGCCGCCTAGATCAGCCCCAGCATTTT.

The chain has TRBV6-4 and TRBJ2-1; 9 positions match TRBD2. Trimming removed 3 bases from V and 5 bases from J; junction bases left unmatched: 2. The length of the CDR3 is 14 residues. Germline-derived CDR1 and CDR2 are MRHNA and SNTAGT. The CDR3 here is CASSEAGGHNEQFF. The CDR3 region has the DNA TGTGCCAGCAGTGAAGCGGGGGGCCACAATGAGCAGTTCTTC.

CDR3 protein: CASSVPGQLYLVPLHF. The CDR3 nucleotides are TGTGCCAGCAGTGTCCCGGGACAGCTGTACTTAGTACCCCTCCACTTT. The rearrangement links TRBV2 to TRBJ1-6, with 7 nucleotides matching TRBD1. CDR1 and CDR2 from the germline V gene are SNHLY and FYNNEI. V trimming: 4 bases; J trimming: 12 bases; junction bases outside the gene matches: 15. The CDR3 is 16 amino acids. The variable domain in full, with the rest retrieved from reference TRBV2 and TRBJ1-6, is EPEVTQTPSHQVTQMGQEVILRCVPISNHLYFYWYRQILGQKVEFLVSFYNNEISEKSEIFDDQFSVERPDGSNFTLKIRSTKLEDSAMYFCASSVPGQLYLVPLHFGNGTRLTVT.

The DNA of the CDR3 is TGTGCCAGCAGCCCTTGGGGGGAAGGCTACACCTTC. This encodes CASSPWGEGYTF. The chain has TRBV9 and TRBJ1-2; maybe TRBD1 (5 bases). Trimming took off 4 bases at V and 8 bases at J, with 12 bases between the two ends. CDR3 length: 12 residues. Per the germline V gene, CDR1 is SGDLS and CDR2 is YYNGEE.

The genes are TRBV7-3 and TRBJ2-7; possible D gene TRBD2, 5 bases. Trimming pared 1 base from V and 3 bases from J, leaving 7 bases between. Looked up from germline, CDR1 is SGHTA and CDR2 is FQGTGA. This CDR3 contains 13 residues. The CDR3 loop is CASSLNGDYEQYF. CDR3 nucleotides: TGTGCCAGCAGCTTAAACGGGGACTACGAGCAGTACTTC.

The CDR3 spells CAIRNTGVEQYF. The CDR3 bases are TGTGCCATCAGAAATACAGGGGTCGAGCAGTACTTC. The chain links TRBV10-3 to TRBJ2-7; 7 nucleotides agree with TRBD1. Losses at the gene ends were 6 bases for V and 6 bases for J; bases not matched to a gene: 5. The CDR3 contains 12 residues. Germline V gives CDR1 ENHRY, CDR2 SYGVKD.

The gene calls are TRBV28 and TRBJ1-5; weak D call: TRBD1 (6 bases). CDR3 size: 12 residues. V was clipped by 10 bases and J by 5 bases, with 12 bases between them. Germline CDR1 reads MDHEN; CDR2 reads SYDVKM. The CDR3 sequence: CATYSGDQPQHF. The CDR3 DNA sequence: TGTGCCACCTACTCAGGGGATCAGCCCCAGCATTTT. Looking up the rest from reference TRBV28 and TRBJ1-5 gives the full variable domain: DVKVTQSSRYLVKRTGEKVFLECVQDMDHENMFWYRQDPGLGLRLIYFSYDVKMKEKGDIPEGYSVSREKKERFSLILESASTNQTSMYLCATYSGDQPQHFGDGTRLSIL.

Regarding this clone: The sample holds other DNA sequences that translate to the same CDR3. The V and J genes are TRBV6-5 and TRBJ1-6; TRBD1 agrees at 8 bases. Germline V CDR1 and CDR2: MNHEY, SVGAGI. This CDR3 contains 14 residues. V was pared by 4 bases and J by 10 bases, with 6 bases of the junction left unmatched. CDR3 coding DNA: TGTGCCAGCAGTTCCACAGGGGGAGGATCACCCCTCCACTTT. As protein: CASSSTGGGSPLHF.

The chain joins TRBV9 to TRBJ2-3, with D maybe TRBD1 (5 bases). The CDR3 consists of 16 residues. V was clipped by 3 bases and J by 6 bases, with 20 bases between them. Germline V gene data show CDR1 as SGDLS and CDR2 as YYNGEE. The CDR3: CASSGRLQGRVDTQYF. Here the CDR3 DNA reads TGTGCCAGCAGCGGCCGTCTTCAGGGCAGGGTGGATACGCAGTATTTT.

CDR3 DNA sequence: TGCGCCAGCAGCCATGGACAGAACTATGGCTACACCTTC. It yields the protein CASSHGQNYGYTF. The V and J genes are TRBV5-1 and TRBJ1-2, with D tentatively TRBD1 (6 bases). V lost 4 bases to trimming and J lost 2 bases, with 9 bases between them. This CDR3 is built from 13 residues. Germline V gene lookup returns CDR1 SGHRS and CDR2 YFSETQ. Variable domain in full (rest from reference TRBV5-1 and TRBJ1-2): KAGVTQTPRYLIKTRGQQVTLSCSPISGHRSVSWYQQTPGQGLQFLFEYFSETQRNKGNFPGRFSGRQFSNSRSEMNVSTLELGDSALYLCASSHGQNYGYTFGSGTRLTVV.

This chain links TRBV29-1 with TRBJ1-1; D ambiguous. Trimming left V 2 bases short and J 0 bases short, with 13 bases between. CDR1 is SQVTM, CDR2 ANQGSEA, per germline. There are 15 residues in the CDR3. Here the CDR3 reads CSVELRVQMNTEAFF. The DNA of the CDR3 is TGCAGCGTTGAACTGAGGGTACAGATGAACACTGAAGCTTTCTTT.

The rearrangement uses TRBV9 and TRBJ2-4; 9 nucleotides match TRBD1. The CDR3 spans 16 residues. CDR1 and CDR2 (germline): SGDLS, YYNGEE. With 4 bases clipped from V and 6 bases from J, the junction kept 11 bases outside the gene matches. The CDR3 DNA follows: TGTGCCAGCAGCCCGGTGGGACAGGGAGGAGTAAACATTCAGTACTTC. Its protein product is CASSPVGQGGVNIQYF.

The chain carries TRBV27 and TRBJ2-2; weak D call: TRBD2 (7 bases). V lost 2 bases and J lost 5, with 15 bases in between. The CDR3 runs 16 residues. Germline V lookup: CDR1 MNHEY, CDR2 SMNVEV (reference sequence). The CDR3 DNA is TGTGCCAGCAGTTTAACGCGGGGGCTGGGGACCGGGGAGCTGTTTTTT. Protein: CASSLTRGLGTGELFF.

This chain joins TRBV12-3 or TRBV12-4 and TRBJ2-3; 12 bases match TRBD2. V shed 5 bases, J shed 12 bases, and the junction held 6 bases outside the gene matches. The CDR3 totals 13 residues. Written as DNA, the CDR3 is TGTGCCAGCAGTGCCCGGACTAGCGGGGATCAGTATTTT. Translation gives CASSARTSGDQYF.

The CDR3 DNA is TGTGCCAGCAGCCTATTTCAGGGGATCGGCTATGGCTACACCTTC. Translating gives CASSLFQGIGYGYTF. The chain carries TRBV6-5 and TRBJ1-2, with D perhaps matching TRBD1 (6 bases). V was clipped by 6 bases and J by 4 bases, with 18 bases between them. Germline values: CDR1 MNHEY, CDR2 SVGAGI. CDR3 size: 15 residues.

The chain joins TRBV7-9 to TRBJ1-1; D not resolved. This CDR3 has 14 amino acids. In germline, CDR1 is SEHNR, CDR2 FQNEAQ (reference sequence). Trimming removed 5 bases from V and 3 bases from J, with 13 bases in between. This CDR3 is CASSGKDQDTEAFF. The CDR3 DNA reads as TGTGCCAGCAGCGGTAAGGATCAGGACACTGAAGCTTTCTTT.